This record concerns one TCR beta chain sequence. The data derive from a study of T cell changes during pregnancy in multiple sclerosis. Sequencing was performed with immunoSEQ multiplex PCR; in TCRdb, only in-frame clones are kept and a portion is missing. Here the sample spans roughly 80,000 clones, approximately 89% being singletons. With V trimmed by 5 bases and J by 0 bases, 8 bases remained unmatched. The CDR3 loop spans 16 amino acids. Germline assignment: CDR1 MNHNY and CDR2 SVGAGI (reference sequence). The V and J genes are TRBV6-6 and TRBJ2-5; 8 nucleotides line up with TRBD1. The source of this sequence is a female donor with multiple sclerosis, enrolled in a pregnancy study. The material was peripheral blood, obtained before pregnancy. The CDR3 DNA reads TGTGCCAGCAGTGGCGACAGGGGCGGGGACCAAGAGACCCAGTACTTC. It is translated as CASSGDRGGDQETQYF.